This record looks at one TCR beta chain sequence and its context. Its specificity is not known. These data are taken from a study of T cell responses to AZD1222 COVID-19 vaccine. Study results and caveats: Clonal diversity may have been underestimated in mostly white British donors. No repertoire was sampled before or during the peak T cell response, only after it.

Clones were sequenced by immunoSEQ multiplex PCR, and TCRdb holds only the in-frame ones, with some missing. The top ten hold approximately 2% of the sample, which has tens of thousands of clones, about nine tenths seen once. V lost 0 bases and J lost 7, with 14 bases in between. Per germline, CDR1 SGHRS and CDR2 YFSETQ. The length of the CDR3 is 15 residues. Source: peripheral blood, taken on day 0 of AZD1222 vaccination. The gene calls are TRBV5-1 and TRBJ2-1; weak D call: TRBD2 (5 bases). This TCR was recovered from an adult in good health. Here the CDR3 DNA reads TGCGCCAGCAGCTTGGCCGGGGTCCAGGTGAATGAGCAGTTCTTC. This codes for CASSLAGVQVNEQFF.